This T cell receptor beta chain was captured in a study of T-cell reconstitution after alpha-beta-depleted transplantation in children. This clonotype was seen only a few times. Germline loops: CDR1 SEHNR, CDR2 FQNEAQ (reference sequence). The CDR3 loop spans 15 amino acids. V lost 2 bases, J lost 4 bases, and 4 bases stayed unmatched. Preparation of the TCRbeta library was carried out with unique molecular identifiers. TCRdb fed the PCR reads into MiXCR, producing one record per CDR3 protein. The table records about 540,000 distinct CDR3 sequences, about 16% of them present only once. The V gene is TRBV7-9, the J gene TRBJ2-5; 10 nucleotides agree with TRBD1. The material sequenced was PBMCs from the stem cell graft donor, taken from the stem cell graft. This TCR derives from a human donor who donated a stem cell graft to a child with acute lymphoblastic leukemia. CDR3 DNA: TGTGCCAGCAGCTTAAGACAGGGGGCCGGAGAGACCCAGTACTTC. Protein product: CASSLRQGAGETQYF.